This T cell receptor beta chain was profiled in a study of blood T cell repertoires in COVID-19. Study-wide background: COVID-19 samples collected from the United States, Italy and Spain covered acute and convalescent phases.

V was pared by 3 bases and J by 2 bases, with 10 bases between. The CDR3 is 14 amino acids. Germline assignment: CDR1 ENHRY and CDR2 SYGVKD. It was during active infection that Seattle patients were enrolled and then longitudinally followed. Assay: immunoSEQ multiplex PCR; the TCRdb copy retains only in-frame clones and omits some. Of tens of thousands of clones listed, 80% to 85% are singletons. The chain employs TRBV10-3 and TRBJ1-1, with D perhaps matching TRBD1 (5 bases). Sequencing was carried out using peripheral blood. The TCR originated in a man younger than 40 with COVID-19, enrolled during active disease. Written as DNA, the CDR3 is TGTGCCATCAGTGATCCGACAGATAACACTGAAGCTTTCTTT. The encoded protein is CAISDPTDNTEAFF.